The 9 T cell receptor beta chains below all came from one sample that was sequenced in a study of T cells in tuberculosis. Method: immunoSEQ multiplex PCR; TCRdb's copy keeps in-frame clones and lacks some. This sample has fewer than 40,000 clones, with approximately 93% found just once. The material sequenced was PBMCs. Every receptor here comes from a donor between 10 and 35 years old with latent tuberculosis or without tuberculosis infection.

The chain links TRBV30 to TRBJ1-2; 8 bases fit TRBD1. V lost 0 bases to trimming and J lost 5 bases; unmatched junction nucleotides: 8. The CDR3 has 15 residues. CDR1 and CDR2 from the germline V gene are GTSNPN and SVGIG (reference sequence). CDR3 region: CAWSVQGVFGYGYTF. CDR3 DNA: TGTGCCTGGAGTGTACAGGGGGTCTTTGGGTATGGCTACACCTTC. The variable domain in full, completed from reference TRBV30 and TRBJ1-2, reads SQTIHQWPATLVQPVGSPLSLECTVEGTSNPNLYWYRQAAGRGLQLLFYSVGIGQISSEVPQNLSASRPQDRQFILSSKKLLLSDSGFYLCAWSVQGVFGYGYTFGSGTRLTVV.

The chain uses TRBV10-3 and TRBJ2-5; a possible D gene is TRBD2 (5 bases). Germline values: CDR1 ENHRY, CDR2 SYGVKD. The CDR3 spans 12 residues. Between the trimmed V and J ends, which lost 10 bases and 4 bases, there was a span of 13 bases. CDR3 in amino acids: CATSRDAETQYF. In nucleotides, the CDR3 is TGTGCCACCTCCCGGGATGCAGAGACCCAGTACTTC.

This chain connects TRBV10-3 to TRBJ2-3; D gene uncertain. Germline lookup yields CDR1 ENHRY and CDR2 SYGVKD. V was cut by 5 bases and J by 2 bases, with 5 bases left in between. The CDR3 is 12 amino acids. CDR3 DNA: TGTGCCATCAGTCCAAACACAGATACGCAGTATTTT. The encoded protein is CAISPNTDTQYF.

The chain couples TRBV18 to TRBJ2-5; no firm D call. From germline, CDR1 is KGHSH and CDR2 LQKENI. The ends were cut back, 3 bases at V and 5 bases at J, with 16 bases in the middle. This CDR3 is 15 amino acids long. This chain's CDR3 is CASSPSFGYGETQYF. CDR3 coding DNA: TGTGCCAGCTCACCTAGCTTCGGGTATGGGGAGACCCAGTACTTC. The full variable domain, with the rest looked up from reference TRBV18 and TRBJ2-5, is NAGVMQNPRHLVRRRGQEARLRCSPMKGHSHVYWYRQLPEEGLKFMVYLQKENIIDESGMPKERFSAEFPKEGPSILRIQQVVRGDSAAYFCASSPSFGYGETQYFGPGTRLLVL.

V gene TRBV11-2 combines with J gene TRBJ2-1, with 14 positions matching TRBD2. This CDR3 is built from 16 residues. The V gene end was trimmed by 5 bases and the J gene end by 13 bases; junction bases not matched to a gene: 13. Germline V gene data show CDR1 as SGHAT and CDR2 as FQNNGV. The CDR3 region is CASSPPGLAGGVGQFF. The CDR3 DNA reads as TGTGCCAGCAGCCCACCCGGACTAGCGGGAGGAGTGGGTCAGTTCTTC.

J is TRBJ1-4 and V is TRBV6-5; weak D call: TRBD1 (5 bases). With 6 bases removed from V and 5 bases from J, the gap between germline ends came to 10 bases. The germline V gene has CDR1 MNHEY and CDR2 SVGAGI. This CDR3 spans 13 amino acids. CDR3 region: CASRRTRNEKLFF. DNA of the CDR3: TGTGCCAGCAGACGGACAAGGAATGAAAAACTGTTTTTT.

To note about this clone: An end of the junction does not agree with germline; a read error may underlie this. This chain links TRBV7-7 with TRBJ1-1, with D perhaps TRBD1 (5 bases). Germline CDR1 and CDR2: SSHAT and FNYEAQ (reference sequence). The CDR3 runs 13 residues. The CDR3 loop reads CASSSDRNTEAFF. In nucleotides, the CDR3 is TGTGCTAGCAGCTCCGACAGGAACACTGAAGCTTTCTTT.

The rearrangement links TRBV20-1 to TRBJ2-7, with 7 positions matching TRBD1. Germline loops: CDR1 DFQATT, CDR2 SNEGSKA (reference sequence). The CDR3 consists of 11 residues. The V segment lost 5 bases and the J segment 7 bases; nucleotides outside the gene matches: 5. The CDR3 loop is CSAPTGSEQYF. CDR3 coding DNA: TGCAGTGCTCCGACAGGGTCGGAGCAGTACTTC.

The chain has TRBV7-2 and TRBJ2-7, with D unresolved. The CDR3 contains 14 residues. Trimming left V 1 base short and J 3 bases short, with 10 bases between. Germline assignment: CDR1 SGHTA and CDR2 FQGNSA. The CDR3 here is CASSLEARYYEQYF. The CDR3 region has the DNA TGTGCCAGCAGCTTAGAAGCTAGGTACTACGAGCAGTACTTC.